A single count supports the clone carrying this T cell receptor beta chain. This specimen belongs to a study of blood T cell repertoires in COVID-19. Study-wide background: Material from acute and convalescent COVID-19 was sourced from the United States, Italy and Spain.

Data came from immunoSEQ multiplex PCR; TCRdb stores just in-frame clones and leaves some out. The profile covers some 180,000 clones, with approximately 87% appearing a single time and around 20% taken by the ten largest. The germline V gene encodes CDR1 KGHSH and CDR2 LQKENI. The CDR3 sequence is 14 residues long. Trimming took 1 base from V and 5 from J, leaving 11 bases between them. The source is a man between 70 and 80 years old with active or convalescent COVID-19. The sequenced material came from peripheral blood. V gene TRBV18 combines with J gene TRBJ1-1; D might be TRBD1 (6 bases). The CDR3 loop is CASSPRQQGTEAFF. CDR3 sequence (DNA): TGTGCCAGCTCACCACGGCAACAGGGAACTGAAGCTTTCTTT.